Listed below are T cell receptor beta chains from one sample, sequenced in a study of blood T cell repertoires in COVID-19. This table comes from immunoSEQ multiplex PCR, and its TCRdb copy is limited to in-frame clones, with some not included. The sample carries about 260,000 clones, roughly 84% recorded once. The specimen sequenced was peripheral blood. These TCRs come from a man in his fifties or sixties with acute or convalescent COVID-19. Each CDR3 is given with its conserved first and last residue. A D gene is named only where the DNA matches it firmly. Part of the rows lack a size; the others show once, few, many or a class for expanded clones.

clone size: NA
D gene: NA
J gene: TRBJ2-1
V gene: TRBV6-2/TRBV6-3
CDR3 DNA: TGTGCCAGCAGTCTGCCACTCGGGAAAGGGTTCTTC
CDR3 protein: CASSLPLGKGFF

clone size: NA
D gene: NA
J gene: TRBJ1-1
V gene: TRBV2
CDR3 DNA: TGTGCCAGCAGTGTTGAGGAGAACACTGAAGCTTTCTTT
CDR3 protein: CASSVEENTEAFF

clone size: NA
D gene: NA
J gene: TRBJ1-2
V gene: TRBV9
CDR3 DNA: TGTGCCAGCAGCGTAACGGGTCTGCGGGGGGGGTCCAGGGATGGCTACACCTTC
CDR3 protein: CASSVTGLRGGSRDGYTF

clone size: NA
D gene: NA
J gene: TRBJ2-3
V gene: TRBV5-1
CDR3 DNA: TGCGCCAGCAGCTCTGAGGCAGATACGCAGTATTTT
CDR3 protein: CASSSEADTQYF

clone size: NA
D gene: TRBD1
J gene: TRBJ1-2
V gene: TRBV7-9
CDR3 DNA: TGTGCCAGCAGCCCGGGGACAGGGCCCCATGGCTACACCTTC
CDR3 protein: CASSPGTGPHGYTF

clone size: once
D gene: NA
J gene: TRBJ2-3
V gene: TRBV9
CDR3 DNA: TGTGCCAGCAGCGTAGAAGCAGCGCCAGATACGCAGTATTTT
CDR3 protein: CASSVEAAPDTQYF

clone size: NA
D gene: NA
J gene: TRBJ2-7
V gene: TRBV12-3/TRBV12-4
CDR3 DNA: TGTGCCAGCAGTCTCGGGTCATCCTACGAGCAGTACTTC
CDR3 protein: CASSLGSSYEQYF

clone size: once
D gene: NA
J gene: TRBJ1-2
V gene: TRBV5-1
CDR3 DNA: TGCGCCAGCAGCTTAGGGAGCAACTATGGCTACACCTTC
CDR3 protein: CASSLGSNYGYTF

clone size: NA
D gene: NA
J gene: TRBJ2-6
V gene: TRBV27
CDR3 DNA: TGTGCCAGCAGTTGGTCCAACAGGCCCACCCCTGGGGCCAACGTCCTGACTTTC
CDR3 protein: CASSWSNRPTPGANVLTF

clone size: NA
D gene: TRBD2
J gene: TRBJ2-6
V gene: TRBV6-5
CDR3 DNA: TGTGCCAGCACCTTTAGCGGGACCGGGGCCAACGTCCTGACTTTC
CDR3 protein: CASTFSGTGANVLTF

clone size: NA
D gene: NA
J gene: TRBJ1-3
V gene: TRBV2
CDR3 DNA: TGTGCCAGCAGGATGGACATCTCTGGAAACACCATATATTTT
CDR3 protein: CASRMDISGNTIYF

clone size: NA
D gene: NA
J gene: TRBJ2-1
V gene: TRBV7-9
CDR3 DNA: TGTGCCAGCACCTTGAGCCCCTCCTCCCAGGGGCAGTTCTTC
CDR3 protein: CASTLSPSSQGQFF

clone size: NA
D gene: TRBD1
J gene: TRBJ1-6
V gene: TRBV4-3
CDR3 DNA: TGCGCCAGCAGTCAAGACAGGGCCGCCTCATCCGTGAGGTCACCCCTCCACTTT
CDR3 protein: CASSQDRAASSVRSPLHF

clone size: NA
D gene: TRBD2
J gene: TRBJ2-7
V gene: TRBV5-6
CDR3 DNA: TGTGCCAGCAGCCGAACCGGCGGGAGGCTGCTTCGCGAGCAGTACTTC
CDR3 protein: CASSRTGGRLLREQYF

clone size: NA
D gene: NA
J gene: TRBJ2-4
V gene: TRBV3-1/TRBV3-2
CDR3 DNA: TGTGCCGGGCGGGACCCAGCCAAAAACATTCAGTACTTC
CDR3 protein: CAGRDPAKNIQYF

clone size: NA
D gene: TRBD1
J gene: TRBJ2-7
V gene: TRBV19
CDR3 DNA: TGTGCCAGTAGCTACAGGGGGGAGTTTTTCCGCGAGCAGTACTTC
CDR3 protein: CASSYRGEFFREQYF

clone size: few
D gene: TRBD1
J gene: TRBJ1-5
V gene: TRBV19
CDR3 DNA: TGTGCCAGTAGTTGGTTAGGACAGGGGGCCCTCAATCAGCCCCAGCATTTT
CDR3 protein: CASSWLGQGALNQPQHF

clone size: NA
D gene: NA
J gene: TRBJ1-1
V gene: TRBV9
CDR3 DNA: TGTGCCAGCAGTCCCCACGACACGTCTGAAGCTTTCTTT
CDR3 protein: CASSPHDTSEAFF

clone size: NA
D gene: TRBD1
J gene: TRBJ1-2
V gene: TRBV10-3
CDR3 DNA: TGTGCCATCAGTGAGGGGACAGGAGGGCACTATGGCTACACCTTC
CDR3 protein: CAISEGTGGHYGYTF

clone size: NA
D gene: TRBD1
J gene: TRBJ2-7
V gene: TRBV27
CDR3 DNA: TGTGCCAGCAGTTATCGGACAGGGCCCTACGAGCAGTACTTC
CDR3 protein: CASSYRTGPYEQYF

clone size: NA
D gene: NA
J gene: TRBJ1-2
V gene: TRBV9
CDR3 DNA: TGTGCCAGCAGTGCCGGGACACCCTATGGCTACACCTTC
CDR3 protein: CASSAGTPYGYTF

clone size: NA
D gene: TRBD1
J gene: TRBJ1-1
V gene: TRBV19
CDR3 DNA: TGTGCCAGTAGTATATGGCAGGGGGCGCGGTCCACTGAAGCTTTCTTT
CDR3 protein: CASSIWQGARSTEAFF

clone size: NA
D gene: TRBD2
J gene: TRBJ2-3
V gene: TRBV6-4
CDR3 DNA: TGTGCCAGCAGTGAGCGGGAGACAGATACGCAGTATTTT
CDR3 protein: CASSERETDTQYF

clone size: NA
D gene: NA
J gene: TRBJ1-4
V gene: TRBV29-1
CDR3 DNA: TGCAGCGTTGCGACAGGCGCTAATGAAAAACTGTTTTTT
CDR3 protein: CSVATGANEKLFF

clone size: NA
D gene: TRBD2
J gene: TRBJ2-3
V gene: TRBV27
CDR3 DNA: TGTGCCAGCAGTTTGATGAGTCCAATGGCGGGGGGCACAGATACGCAGTATTTT
CDR3 protein: CASSLMSPMAGGTDTQYF

clone size: NA
D gene: NA
J gene: TRBJ1-2
V gene: TRBV28
CDR3 DNA: TGTGCCAGCTCTTGGGGGGGAGGTAACTATGGCTACACCTTC
CDR3 protein: CASSWGGGNYGYTF

clone size: NA
D gene: NA
J gene: TRBJ2-1
V gene: TRBV27
CDR3 DNA: TGTGCCAGCAGTTTAAGGGGAATAGGGAATGAGCAGTTCTTC
CDR3 protein: CASSLRGIGNEQFF

clone size: few
D gene: NA
J gene: TRBJ2-6
V gene: TRBV4-1
CDR3 DNA: TGCGCCAGCAGCCAAGATAAGGGAGTAACCAGAAGCTCTGGGGCCAACGTCCTGACTTTC
CDR3 protein: CASSQDKGVTRSSGANVLTF

clone size: NA
D gene: NA
J gene: TRBJ1-3
V gene: TRBV2
CDR3 DNA: TGTGCCAGCAGTGCAGTTCGCTCTGGAAACACCATATATTTT
CDR3 protein: CASSAVRSGNTIYF